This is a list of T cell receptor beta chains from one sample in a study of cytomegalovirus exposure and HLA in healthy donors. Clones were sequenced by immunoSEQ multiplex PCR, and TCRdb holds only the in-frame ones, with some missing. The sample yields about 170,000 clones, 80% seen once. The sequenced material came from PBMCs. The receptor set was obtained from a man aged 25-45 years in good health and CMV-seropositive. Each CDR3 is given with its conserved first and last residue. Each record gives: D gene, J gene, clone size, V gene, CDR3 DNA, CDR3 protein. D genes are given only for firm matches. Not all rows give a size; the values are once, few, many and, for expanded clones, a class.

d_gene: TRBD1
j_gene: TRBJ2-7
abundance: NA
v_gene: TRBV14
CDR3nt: TGTGCCAGCAGCTCCACCCGTACAGGGGCTATTGGGTACGAGCAGTACTTC
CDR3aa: CASSSTRTGAIGYEQYF

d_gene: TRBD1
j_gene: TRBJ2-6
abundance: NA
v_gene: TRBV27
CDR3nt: TGTGCCAGCGGCCCGACAGGGTCTGGGGCCAACGTCCTGACTTTC
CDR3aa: CASGPTGSGANVLTF

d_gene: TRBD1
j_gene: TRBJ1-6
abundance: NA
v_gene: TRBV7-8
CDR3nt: TGTGCCAGCAGCTTAGCCTTTATAGGACAGGGGGCATCCTATAATTCACCCCTCCACTTT
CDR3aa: CASSLAFIGQGASYNSPLHF

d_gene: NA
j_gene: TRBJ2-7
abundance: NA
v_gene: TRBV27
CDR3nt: NA
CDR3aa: CASSFGEGASSYEQYF

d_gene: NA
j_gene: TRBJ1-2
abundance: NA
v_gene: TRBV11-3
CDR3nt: TGTGCCAGCAGCCCGTTTCGGGGTGGCTACACCTTC
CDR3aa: CASSPFRGGYTF

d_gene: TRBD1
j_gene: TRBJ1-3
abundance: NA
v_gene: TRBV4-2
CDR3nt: TGTGCCAGCAGCCGGGACCGGGACAGGGGTTCTGGAAACACCATATATTTT
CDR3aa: CASSRDRDRGSGNTIYF

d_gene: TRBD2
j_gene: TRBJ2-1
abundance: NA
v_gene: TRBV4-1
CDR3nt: TGCGCCAGCAGCCTAGGGACTAGCGGGTTCTACAATGAGCAGTTCTTC
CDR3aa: CASSLGTSGFYNEQFF

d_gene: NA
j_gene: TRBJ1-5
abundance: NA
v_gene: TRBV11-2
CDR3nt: TGTGCCAGCAGCCGAACCGTTAACAGGGCCTACAGCAATCAGCCCCAGCATTTT
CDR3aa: CASSRTVNRAYSNQPQHF

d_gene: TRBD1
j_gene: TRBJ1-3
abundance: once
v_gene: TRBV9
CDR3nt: TGTGCCAGCAGCCCCGGACAGGGAGCGGGAAACACCATATATTTT
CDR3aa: CASSPGQGAGNTIYF

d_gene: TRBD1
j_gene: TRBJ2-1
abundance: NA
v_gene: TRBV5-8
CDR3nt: TGTGCCAGCAGCCAATGGTCCGGGACAGGGGACAATGAGCAGTTCTTC
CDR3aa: CASSQWSGTGDNEQFF

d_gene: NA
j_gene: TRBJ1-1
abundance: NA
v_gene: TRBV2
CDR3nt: TGTGCCAGCAGTGAATTTTGGGGCAGTCTCACCTCTGAAGCTTTCTTT
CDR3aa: CASSEFWGSLTSEAFF

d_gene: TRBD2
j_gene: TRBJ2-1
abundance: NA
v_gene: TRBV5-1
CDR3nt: TGCGCCAGCAGCCCGACTAGCGGGGGGGCAGAGCAGTTCTTC
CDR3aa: CASSPTSGGAEQFF

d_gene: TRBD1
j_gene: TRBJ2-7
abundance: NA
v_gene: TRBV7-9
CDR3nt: TGTGCCAGCGGCCCCGGGGACAGGGGATACGAGCAGTACTTC
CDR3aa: CASGPGDRGYEQYF

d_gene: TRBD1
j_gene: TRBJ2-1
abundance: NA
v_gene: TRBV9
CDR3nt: TGTGCCAGCAGCGTCAGGGACAGGGTTGACAATGAGCAGTTCTTC
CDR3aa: CASSVRDRVDNEQFF

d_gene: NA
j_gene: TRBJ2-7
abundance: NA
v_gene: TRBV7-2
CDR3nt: TGTGCCAGCAGCTTGGGCGGACTACTCCCCGAGCAGTACTTC
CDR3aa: CASSLGGLLPEQYF

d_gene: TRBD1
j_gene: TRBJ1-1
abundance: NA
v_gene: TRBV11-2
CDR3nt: TGTGCCAGCAGCTCCTACCGTCCGGGACAGGGGGCGCGGACTGAAGCTTTCTTT
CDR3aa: CASSSYRPGQGARTEAFF

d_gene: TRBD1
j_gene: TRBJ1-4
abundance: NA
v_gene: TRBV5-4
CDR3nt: TGTGCCAGCAGCCCACAAGGGGGCCGTAATGAAAAACTGTTTTTT
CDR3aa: CASSPQGGRNEKLFF

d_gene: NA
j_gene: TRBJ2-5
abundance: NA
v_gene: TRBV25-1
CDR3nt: TGTGCCAGCAGTGAACAGGGAACAGGCCTGAAGGAGACCCAGTACTTC
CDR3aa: CASSEQGTGLKETQYF

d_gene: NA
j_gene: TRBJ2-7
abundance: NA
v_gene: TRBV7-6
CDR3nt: TGTGCCAGCAGCTTAGTATCCTTAGGGGACACCGTTGCCTACGAGCAGTACTTC
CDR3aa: CASSLVSLGDTVAYEQYF

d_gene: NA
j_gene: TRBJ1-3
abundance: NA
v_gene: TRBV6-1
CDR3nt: TGTGCCAGCAGTCCTAAGACAGGTTCTGGAAACACCATATATTTT
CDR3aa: CASSPKTGSGNTIYF

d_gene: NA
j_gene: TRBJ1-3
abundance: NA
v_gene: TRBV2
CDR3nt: TGTGCCAGCAGACGGACAACCTCTGGAAACACCATATATTTT
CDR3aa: CASRRTTSGNTIYF

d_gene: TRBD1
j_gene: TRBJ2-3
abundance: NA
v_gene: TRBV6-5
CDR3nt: TGTGCCAGCAGACAGGGGTTTACAGATACGCAGTATTTT
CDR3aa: CASRQGFTDTQYF

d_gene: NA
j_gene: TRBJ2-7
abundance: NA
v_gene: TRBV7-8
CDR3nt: TGTGCCAGCAGCTCGGGACAAGACTCCTACGAGCAGTACTTC
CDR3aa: CASSSGQDSYEQYF

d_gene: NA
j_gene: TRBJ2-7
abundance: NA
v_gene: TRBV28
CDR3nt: TGTGCCAGCAGTTCCGTGAGCTCCGGTGTCTACGAGCAGTACTTC
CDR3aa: CASSSVSSGVYEQYF

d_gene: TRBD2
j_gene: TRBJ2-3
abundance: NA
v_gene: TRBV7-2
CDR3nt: TGTGTCAGCAGCGAGCGGCGGGGGGGCCCCCCGGGCGGGGCAGATACGCAGTATTTT
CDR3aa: CVSSERRGGPPGGADTQYF

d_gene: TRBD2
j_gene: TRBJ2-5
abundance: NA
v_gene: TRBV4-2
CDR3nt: TGTGCCAGCAGCGAGACCCCCCTAGCGGGGGGGCGAGGCGAGACCCAGTACTTC
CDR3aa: CASSETPLAGGRGETQYF